This T cell receptor beta chain was found in a study of blood T cell repertoires in COVID-19. The CDR3 consists of 14 residues. V was cut by 3 bases and J by 2 bases, with 8 bases left in between. Germline loops: CDR1 LNHDA, CDR2 SQIVND (reference sequence). Assay used: immunoSEQ multiplex PCR; TCRdb lists only in-frame clones, some missing. The sample yields 200,000 or so clones, 84% seen once. This clonotype was sampled from a woman in her twenties or thirties who had recovered from COVID-19. The V call is TRBV19, the J call TRBJ2-1; tentative D call: TRBD1 (5 bases). The sequenced material came from peripheral blood. The DNA for the CDR3 is TGTGCCAGTAGTATCGGCAGGGCCTACAATGAGCAGTTCTTC. Encoded protein: CASSIGRAYNEQFF.